Listed below are T cell receptor beta chains from one sample, sequenced in a study of cytomegalovirus exposure and HLA in healthy donors. The repertoire was sequenced with immunoSEQ multiplex PCR; TCRdb's copy has only in-frame clones and lacks some. The sample includes about 150,000 clones, 79% of them seen just once. The sequenced material came from PBMCs. These receptors all come from a man aged 25-40 years in good health and CMV-seropositive. CDR3s include the opening cysteine and the closing phenylalanine or tryptophan. The D gene is left open where the match is weak. Clone size is stated in some rows and not others, as once, few, many or a class when expanded.

few TRBD2 TRBJ2-7 TRBV5-5 CASSSPGLARRFEQYF TGTGCCAGCAGCTCGCCGGGACTAGCGAGACGCTTCGAGCAGTACTTC
NA TRBD2 TRBJ2-5 TRBV7-8 CASSPRAGALQETQYF TGTGCCAGCAGCCCGAGGGCGGGAGCTCTCCAAGAGACCCAGTACTTC
few TRBD2 TRBJ2-2 TRBV5-1 CASSQSGGNTGELFF TGCGCCAGCAGCCAAAGCGGGGGGAACACCGGGGAGCTGTTTTTT
NA TRBD2 TRBJ2-2 TRBV29-1 CSVSRLAGWDTGELFF TGCAGCGTTTCCCGACTAGCGGGGTGGGACACCGGGGAGCTGTTTTTT
NA NA TRBJ1-2 TRBV30 CAASDRANYGYTF TGTGCCGCGAGCGACAGAGCTAACTATGGCTACACCTTC
NA TRBD1 TRBJ2-7 TRBV11-2 CASSLGRTGEQYF TGTGCCAGCAGCTTAGGCAGGACAGGTGAGCAGTACTTC
few TRBD2 TRBJ2-1 TRBV7-6 CASSFLRGSYNEQFF TGTGCCAGCAGCTTTTTACGCGGGAGCTACAATGAGCAGTTCTTC
few NA TRBJ2-7 TRBV14 CASSAGGQGIYEQYF TGTGCCAGCAGCGCCGGGGGGCAGGGAATCTACGAGCAGTACTTC
few TRBD1 TRBJ1-4 TRBV30 CAWAGTGSEKLFF TGTGCCTGGGCCGGGACAGGGAGCGAAAAACTGTTTTTT
NA TRBD1 TRBJ2-3 TRBV30 CAWETGTGTDTQYF TGTGCCTGGGAGACCGGGACAGGGACAGATACGCAGTATTTT
NA TRBD2 TRBJ2-3 TRBV5-1 CASSLLGTSITDTQYF TGCGCCAGCAGCTTGTTAGGGACTAGTATCACAGATACGCAGTATTTT
NA TRBD1 TRBJ1-2 TRBV18 CASSPPGQGFNGYTF TGTGCCAGCTCACCGCCGGGACAGGGTTTCAATGGCTACACCTTC
NA TRBD1 TRBJ2-3 TRBV18 CASSPLGQSDTQYF TGTGCCAGCTCACCACTGGGACAGTCAGATACGCAGTATTTT
NA NA TRBJ2-2 TRBV19 CASNLARNTGELFF TGTGCCAGTAACCTAGCGCGAAACACCGGGGAGCTGTTTTTT
NA NA TRBJ2-3 TRBV5-1 CASGVSTDTQYF TGCGCCAGCGGAGTTAGCACAGATACGCAGTATTTT
NA TRBD1 TRBJ1-2 TRBV23-1 CASSQWTGGQNGYTF TGCGCCAGCAGTCAATGGACAGGGGGCCAGAATGGCTACACCTTC
NA NA TRBJ2-1 TRBV6-5 CASSYSYRGNEQFF TGTGCCAGCAGTTACTCTTACCGGGGGAATGAGCAGTTCTTC